This entry lists 12 T cell receptor beta chains sequenced from one sample in a study of molecular identifiers for immune sequencing clone quantification (dated by TCRdb to the late 2010s). The library was obtained by PCR. The sequencer listed for this sample is Illumina HiSeq 4000. The raw public reads went through TCRdb reprocessing: fastp at Q25, MiXCR clone calling, in-frame beta chains kept. Identical CDR3 protein sequences are pooled into one entry, listed with their most common genes and DNA. The sample table contains tens of thousands of distinct CDR3 sequences; only one count was recorded for 15% to 20% of them. The ten largest clones represent roughly 1% of the sample. Sequences were obtained from naive CD8+ T cells from blood, with Jurkat cell RNA spiked in. The cell subset or site label corresponds to: FACS-sorted CD8+CD4-CCR7+CD45RA+ naive T cells. These receptors were obtained from a human donor in good health. Some libraries in this study had Jurkat cell RNA spiked in.

This clonotype was counted many times. This chain connects TRBV27 to TRBJ1-5; D gene uncertain. CDR3 length: 13 residues. CDR1 is MNHEY, CDR2 SMNVEV, per germline (reference sequence). V was trimmed by 3 bases and J by 5 bases, leaving 8 bases between them. CDR3 in amino acids: CASSLSFYQPQHF. CDR3 DNA sequence: TGTGCCAGCAGTTTGTCCTTTTATCAGCCCCAGCATTTT.

This clonotype was seen at least ten times. The genes are TRBV10-2 and TRBJ1-2; D is uncertain. Trimming took off 3 bases at V and 4 bases at J, with 12 bases between the two ends. This CDR3 is built from 14 residues. Germline CDR1 reads WSHSY; CDR2 reads SAAADI. The CDR3 sequence: CASSESPGLYGYTF. The CDR3 nucleotides read TGCGCCAGCAGTGAATCCCCAGGACTCTATGGCTACACCTTC.

This clonotype was observed many times. V and J are TRBV6-5 and TRBJ1-1, with TRBD1 as a possible D gene (5 bases). Germline CDR1 reads MNHEY; CDR2 reads SVGAGI. CDR3 length: 11 residues. V was pared by 7 bases and J by 8 bases, with 11 bases between. The CDR3 DNA follows: TGTGCCAGCACCGACCGACAGGAAGCTTTCTTT. Its protein is CASTDRQEAFF.

In the case of this clonotype: Given a much more abundant clone one base away, this may be a read error. This chain joins TRBV28 and TRBJ1-5; TRBD1 is a possible D gene (6 bases). The CDR3 sequence is 16 residues long. CDR1 is MDHEN and CDR2 is SYDVKM in the germline V gene. V lost 2 bases and J 3 bases, leaving 14 bases between the germline ends. DNA for the CDR3: TGTGCCAGCAGTTTAAGATCAGGGACACCCAATCAGCCCCAGCATTTT. Translated, it gives CASSLRSGTPNQPQHF.

This clonotype was recorded at least ten times. The V gene is TRBV7-9, the J gene TRBJ2-5, with D possibly TRBD1 on 5 matching bases. This CDR3 spans 15 amino acids. Germline V gene data show CDR1 as SEHNR and CDR2 as FQNEAQ (reference sequence). The germline V and J ends were trimmed by 2 bases and 2 bases, with 12 bases remaining between them. This CDR3 reads CASSLLSGLQETQYF. As DNA, the CDR3 is TGTGCCAGCAGCTTACTGTCAGGGTTGCAAGAGACCCAGTACTTC.

In its sample, this clonotype was seen many times. This CDR3 is CASSPGGQGLPQHF. The CDR3 DNA reads as TGTGCCAGCAGCCCCGGCGGACAGGGGCTGCCCCAGCATTTT. V gene TRBV7-2 combines with J gene TRBJ1-5; 9 bases map to TRBD1. The CDR3 extends over 14 amino acids. The J segment lost 9 bases and the V segment lost 5 bases, leaving 8 bases of the junction unmatched. The germline V gene encodes CDR1 SGHTA and CDR2 FQGNSA.

This clonotype was counted many times. J is TRBJ1-1 and V is TRBV24-1; possible D gene TRBD1, 6 bases. The V end was cut by 4 bases, the J end by 6 bases, with 8 bases between. The CDR3 length is 12 residues. The V gene's germline CDR1 is KGHDR and CDR2 SFDVKD. The DNA of the CDR3 is TGTGCCACCAGTGACGCAGGGGCTGAAGCTTTCTTT. This translates into CATSDAGAEAFF.

This clonotype was seen a handful of times. The chain joins TRBV4-3 to TRBJ1-5; a weak D match, TRBD1 (5 bases). The length of the CDR3 is 15 residues. Germline V CDR1 and CDR2: LGHNA, YSLEER. V lost 3 bases, J lost 6 bases, and 15 bases lay in between. The CDR3 DNA follows: TGCGCCAGCAGCCAGTCCCAGGGCATACGTCAGCCCCAGCATTTT. It encodes CASSQSQGIRQPQHF.

The rearrangement uses TRBV12-3 or TRBV12-4 and TRBJ2-3; perhaps TRBD2 as D (5 bases). This CDR3 has 13 residues. The V gene lost 6 bases and the J gene lost 4 bases, with 11 bases spanning the gap. For the CDR3, the DNA is TGTGCCAGCAGCCCTCCCGGGGCAGATACGCAGTATTTT. This encodes CASSPPGADTQYF.

This clonotype was recorded at least ten times. The chain recombines TRBV6-2 or TRBV6-3 with TRBJ1-5; 11 bases line up with TRBD1. The CDR3 covers 20 residues. Trimming at V came to 5 bases and at J to 1 base, leaving 16 bases not matched to a gene. Per the germline V gene, CDR1 is MNHEY and CDR2 is SVGEGT. The CDR3 DNA reads as TGTGCCAGCAGTCATCATCAGGAGTGGACAGGGGGCGCGAGCAATCAGCCCCAGCATTTT. Its translation: CASSHHQEWTGGASNQPQHF.

This chain links TRBV2 with TRBJ1-1, with 9 bases aligning to TRBD1. This CDR3 is built from 16 residues. V dropped 6 bases and J dropped 0; count of bases not matched to a gene: 8. Germline assignment: CDR1 SNHLY and CDR2 FYNNEI. The DNA of the CDR3 is TGTGCCAGCAGGGAGACGTGGACAGGGGTGAACACTGAAGCTTTCTTT. It codes for CASRETWTGVNTEAFF.

This clonotype was seen many times. The J gene is TRBJ1-4, the V gene TRBV6-2 or TRBV6-3; no reliable D call. With 5 bases removed from V and 8 bases from J, the gap between germline ends came to 18 bases. The CDR3 covers 15 residues. CDR1 and CDR2 (germline): MNHEY, SVGEGT. The CDR3 DNA reads as TGTGCCAGCAGTCAAGGCCCGGGCCCGGAGGAAAAACTGTTTTTT. This codes for CASSQGPGPEEKLFF.